This TCR beta chain was captured by sequencing in a study of T cell responses to AZD1222 COVID-19 vaccine. Study-level points and caveats: Reports indicate that nearly half of spike-specific TCRs are directed at unmutated variant regions. Only a handful of AZD1222 recipients were seropositive at baseline. Researchers report vaccine-associated CD4 TCRs spanning spike, with dominance at 160-218 and 743-854. White British people made up most donors, females outnumbered males, and clonal diversity was possibly underestimated.

Turning to this clone: The antigen is undetermined.

Using immunoSEQ multiplex PCR, the repertoire was profiled, and TCRdb retains in-frame clones only, with some absent. The sample lists some 120,000 clones, approximately 83% occurring once. CDR1 is KGHSH, CDR2 LQKENI, per germline. The CDR3 length is 15 residues. V shed 6 bases and J shed 2 bases, with 16 bases lying between them. The J gene is TRBJ1-2, the V gene TRBV18, with TRBD1 as a possible D gene (6 bases). The TCR sequence derives from an adult in good health. This sample comprised peripheral blood, obtained on day 0 of AZD1222 vaccination. In DNA, the CDR3 is TGTGCCAGCTCGCGGGACGGACAGATGAACTATGGCTACACCTTC. Its protein is CASSRDGQMNYGYTF.